This TCR beta chain was observed in a study of T-cell memory formation after mild COVID-19. Study observations and caveats: Clones shrinking between day 15 and 85 showed a balanced CD4/CD8 split, and those that grew later tilted toward CD4+. Cross-reactive memory appears to have joined, as suggested by some responding clones showing up in pre-infection memory.

The authors produced TCR alpha and TCR beta cDNA libraries with sample barcodes and UMIs by 5'RACE using constant-segment primers. TCRdb called the 5' RACE reads again in MiXCR, with one record for every CDR3 protein. The data show approximately 250,000 distinct CDR3 sequences, approximately 15% seen once. V lost 5 bases, J lost 6 bases, and 6 bases stayed unmatched. This CDR3 has 14 amino acids. From germline, CDR1 is SGHTA and CDR2 FQGNSA. This clonotype was found many times. The antigen remains undetermined. This TCR was recovered from a man aged 18 to 35 who had mild COVID-19 (a few samples of this study predate the infection). Cell type and time point are not known. The genes are TRBV7-2 and TRBJ2-1, with TRBD2 identical over 8 bases. The sample taken for sequencing was PBMCs or a T cell subset sorted from them (not recorded which). This CDR3 reads CASSEGLAINEQFF. CDR3 DNA sequence: TGTGCCAGCAGCGAAGGACTAGCCATCAATGAGCAGTTCTTC.